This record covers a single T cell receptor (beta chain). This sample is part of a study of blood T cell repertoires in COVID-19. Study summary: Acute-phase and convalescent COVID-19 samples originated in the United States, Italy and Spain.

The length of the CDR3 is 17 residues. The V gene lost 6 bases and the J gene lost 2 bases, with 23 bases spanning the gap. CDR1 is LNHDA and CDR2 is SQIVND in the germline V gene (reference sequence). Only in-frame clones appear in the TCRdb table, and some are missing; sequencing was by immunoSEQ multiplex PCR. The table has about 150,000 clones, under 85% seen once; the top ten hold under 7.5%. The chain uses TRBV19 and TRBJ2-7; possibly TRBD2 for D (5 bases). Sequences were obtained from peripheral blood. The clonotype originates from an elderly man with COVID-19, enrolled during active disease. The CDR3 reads CASSRVRSGKDAYEQYF. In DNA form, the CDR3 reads TGTGCCAGTAGCAGAGTCCGGTCGGGGAAGGACGCCTACGAGCAGTACTTC. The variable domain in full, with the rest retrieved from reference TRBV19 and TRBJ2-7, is DGGITQSPKYLFRKEGQNVTLSCEQNLNHDAMYWYRQDPGQGLRLIYYSQIVNDFQKGDIAEGYSVSREKKESFPLTVTSAQKNPTAFYLCASSRVRSGKDAYEQYFGPGTRLTVT.